This T cell receptor (beta chain) was recovered during a study of regulatory T cells in long-lasting Graves disease. Time point here: newly diagnosed GD, antithyroid drugs for less than 3 months. PBMC-derived RNA was used for the TCR library. Points on this clonotype: One base away lies a much larger clone, so this may be a sequencing read error.

J gave up 5 bases and V 8 bases, and 9 bases lay outside the gene matches. The CDR3 is 14 residues long. Germline V gene data show CDR1 as MDHEN and CDR2 as SYDVKM. Arm-PCR of CDR3 regions and iRepertoire HTBI primers were the basis on which TCR beta libraries were built. Each CDR3 protein is one row after TCRdb ran MiXCR on the multiplex PCR reads. The repertoire holds more than 300,000 distinct CDR3 sequences, with 15% to 20% as singletons. The same data also went into a second study, on T cells in Graves' hyperthyroidism and ophthalmopathy.

The receptor's source is a young woman with Graves disease. The source material was peripheral blood mononuclear cells (PBMCs), sampled at new diagnosis, from a patient treated with antithyroid drugs. The chain uses TRBV28 and TRBJ2-1, with 7 bases matching TRBD2. DNA of the CDR3: TGTGCCAGCGGCCTACCCACTAGCGACAATGAGCAGTTCTTC. Its protein is CASGLPTSDNEQFF.